These 5 T cell receptor beta chains came from one sample sequenced in a study of blood T cell repertoires in COVID-19. Method: immunoSEQ multiplex PCR; TCRdb's copy keeps in-frame clones and lacks some. Here the sample spans tens of thousands of clones, just over 85% being singletons. The sequenced sample consisted of peripheral blood. The receptor set was obtained from a human donor in a cohort sampled during active COVID-19.

The CDR3 coding sequence is TGTGCCAGCAGCCTGGCGGGGACTAGCGTTACCTCCTACGAGCAGTACTTC. This sequence encodes CASSLAGTSVTSYEQYF. The rearrangement joins TRBV3-1 (or the pseudogene TRBV3-2) to TRBJ2-7; 10 bases line up with TRBD2. After removal of 4 bases from V and 0 bases from J, the junction contained 9 bases not matched to a gene. CDR3 length equals 17 residues. Germline CDR1 is LGHDT and CDR2 is YNNKEL (reference sequence).

The chain carries TRBV5-1 and TRBJ1-4; the match to TRBD1 covers 7 bases. Germline V gene data show CDR1 as SGHRS and CDR2 as YFSETQ. This CDR3 has 14 residues. Trimming at V came to 4 bases and at J to 6 bases, leaving 6 bases not matched to a gene. The DNA of the CDR3 is TGCGCCAGCAGCCGGACAGGAACCGATGAAAAACTGTTTTTT. This encodes CASSRTGTDEKLFF.

V is TRBV2 and J is TRBJ2-7; 8 bases are shared with TRBD1. Germline-derived CDR1 and CDR2 are SNHLY and FYNNEI. V lost 7 bases, J lost 4 bases, and 6 bases stayed unmatched. The CDR3 contains 13 residues. In DNA form, the CDR3 reads TGTGCCAGCAATCCAGGGGGCAGTTACGAGCAGTACTTC. Encoded protein: CASNPGGSYEQYF. Combining the CDR3 with reference TRBV2 and TRBJ2-7 gives the whole variable domain EPEVTQTPSHQVTQMGQEVILRCVPISNHLYFYWYRQILGQKVEFLVSFYNNEISEKSEIFDDQFSVERPDGSNFTLKIRSTKLEDSAMYFCASNPGGSYEQYFGPGTRLTVT.

The gene calls are TRBV6-5 and TRBJ1-2, with D possibly TRBD1 on 5 matching bases. The CDR3 runs 15 residues. With 8 bases removed from V and 2 bases from J, the gap between germline ends came to 18 bases. The V gene's germline CDR1 is MNHEY and CDR2 SVGAGI. CDR3 in DNA: TGTGCCAGCTCTAAAGATGGGGCGGGGAACTATGGCTACACCTTC. Translated, it gives CASSKDGAGNYGYTF.

The V call is TRBV18, the J call TRBJ2-6; 7 positions match TRBD1. The CDR3 has 17 residues. The trim removed 3 bases at V and 3 bases at J, leaving 8 bases unmatched. Looked up from germline, CDR1 is KGHSH and CDR2 is LQKENI. The CDR3 loop reads CASSPRQGIGGANVLTF. The DNA for the CDR3 is TGTGCCAGCTCACCTAGACAGGGTATTGGTGGGGCCAACGTCCTGACTTTC.